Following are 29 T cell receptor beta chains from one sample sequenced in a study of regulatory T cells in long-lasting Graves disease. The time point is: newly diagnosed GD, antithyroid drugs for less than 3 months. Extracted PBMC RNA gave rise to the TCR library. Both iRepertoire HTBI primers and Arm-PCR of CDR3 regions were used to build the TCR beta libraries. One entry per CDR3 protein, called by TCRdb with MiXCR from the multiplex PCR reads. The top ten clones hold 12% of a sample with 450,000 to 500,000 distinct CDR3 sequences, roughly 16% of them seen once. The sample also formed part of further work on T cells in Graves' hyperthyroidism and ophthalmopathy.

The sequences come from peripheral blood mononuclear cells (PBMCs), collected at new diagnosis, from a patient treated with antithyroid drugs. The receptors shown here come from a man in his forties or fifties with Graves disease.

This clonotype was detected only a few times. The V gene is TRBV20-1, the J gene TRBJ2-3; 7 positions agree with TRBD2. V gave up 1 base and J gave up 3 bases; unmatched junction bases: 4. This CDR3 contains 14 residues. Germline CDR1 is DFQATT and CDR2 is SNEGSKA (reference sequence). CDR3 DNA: TGCAGTGCTAGAGGGACTAGTACAACAGATACGCAGTATTTT. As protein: CSARGTSTTDTQYF.

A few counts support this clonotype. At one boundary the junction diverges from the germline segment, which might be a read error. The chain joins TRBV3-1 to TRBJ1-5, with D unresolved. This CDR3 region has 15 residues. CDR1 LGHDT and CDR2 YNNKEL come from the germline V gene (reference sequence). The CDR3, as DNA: TGCGCCAGCAGCCTAGGTACTGTCCCCAATCAGCCCCAGCATTTT. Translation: CASSLGTVPNQPQHF.

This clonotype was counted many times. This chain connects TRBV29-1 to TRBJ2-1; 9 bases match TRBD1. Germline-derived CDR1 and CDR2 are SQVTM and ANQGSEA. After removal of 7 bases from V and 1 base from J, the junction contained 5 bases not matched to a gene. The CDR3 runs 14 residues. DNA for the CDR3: TGCAGCGCGGAGGGACAGGGATCCTACAATGAGCAGTTCTTC. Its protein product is CSAEGQGSYNEQFF.

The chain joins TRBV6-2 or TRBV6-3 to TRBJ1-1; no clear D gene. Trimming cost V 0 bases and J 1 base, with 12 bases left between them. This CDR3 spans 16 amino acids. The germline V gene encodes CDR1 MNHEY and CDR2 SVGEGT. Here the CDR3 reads CASSYSFSGANTEAFF. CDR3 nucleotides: TGTGCCAGCAGTTACTCTTTCTCCGGCGCGAACACTGAAGCTTTCTTT.

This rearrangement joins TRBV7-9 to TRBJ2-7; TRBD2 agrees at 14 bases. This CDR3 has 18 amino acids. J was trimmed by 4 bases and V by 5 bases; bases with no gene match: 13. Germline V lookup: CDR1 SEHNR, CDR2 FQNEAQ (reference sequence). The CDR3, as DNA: TGTGCCAGCAGCCCGGAAGGGCCGGGACTAGCGGGAGCATACGAGCAGTACTTC. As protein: CASSPEGPGLAGAYEQYF.

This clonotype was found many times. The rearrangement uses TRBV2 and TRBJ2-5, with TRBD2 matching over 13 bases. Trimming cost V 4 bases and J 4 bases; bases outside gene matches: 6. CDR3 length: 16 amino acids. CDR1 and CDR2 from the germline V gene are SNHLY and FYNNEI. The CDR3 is CASSGGLAGALETQYF. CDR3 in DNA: TGTGCCAGCAGTGGCGGACTAGCGGGAGCCCTAGAGACCCAGTACTTC.

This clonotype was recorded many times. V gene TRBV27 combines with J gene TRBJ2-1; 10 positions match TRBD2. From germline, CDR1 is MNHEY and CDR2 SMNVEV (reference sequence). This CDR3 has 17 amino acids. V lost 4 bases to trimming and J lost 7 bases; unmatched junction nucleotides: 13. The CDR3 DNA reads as TGTGCCAGCAGTTACCTCCTTAGAAGCGGGAGGGGGAATGAGCAGTTCTTC. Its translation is CASSYLLRSGRGNEQFF.

CDR3: CASSQDAGEGTQYF. DNA for the CDR3: TGTGCCAGCAGCCAAGATGCGGGAGAGGGTACGCAGTATTTT. V gene TRBV11-2 combines with J gene TRBJ2-3; TRBD2 agrees at 7 bases. CDR3 length: 14 amino acids. Germline trimming cut 5 bases from V and 8 bases from J; bases unmatched to any gene: 10. The germline gives CDR1 SGHAT, CDR2 FQNNGV.

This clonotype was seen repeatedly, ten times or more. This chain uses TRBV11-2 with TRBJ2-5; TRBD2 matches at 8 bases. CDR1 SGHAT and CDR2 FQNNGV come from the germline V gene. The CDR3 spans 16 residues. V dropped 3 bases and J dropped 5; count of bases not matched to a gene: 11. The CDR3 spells CASSLESGSGGETQYF. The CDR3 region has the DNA TGTGCCAGCAGCTTGGAGAGCGGGAGTGGGGGGGAGACCCAGTACTTC.

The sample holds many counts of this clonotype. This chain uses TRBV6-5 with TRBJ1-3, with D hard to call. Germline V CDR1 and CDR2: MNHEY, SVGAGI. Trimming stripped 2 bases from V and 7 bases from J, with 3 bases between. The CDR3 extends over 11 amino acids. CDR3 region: CASSYLNTIYF. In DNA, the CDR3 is TGTGCCAGCAGTTACCTTAACACCATATATTTT.

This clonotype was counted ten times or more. This CDR3 is CASSLRPIDGYGYTF. As DNA, the CDR3 is TGTGCCAGCAGTTTACGGCCGATTGATGGATATGGCTACACCTTC. The genes are TRBV27 and TRBJ1-2, with D unclear. V gave up 2 bases and J gave up 5 bases, with 15 bases separating them. Germline CDR1 is MNHEY and CDR2 is SMNVEV (reference sequence). The CDR3 has 15 residues.

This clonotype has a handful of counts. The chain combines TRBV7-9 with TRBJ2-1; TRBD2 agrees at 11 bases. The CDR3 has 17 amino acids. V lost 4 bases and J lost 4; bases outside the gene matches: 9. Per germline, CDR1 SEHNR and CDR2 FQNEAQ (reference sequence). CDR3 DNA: TGTGCCAGCAGCTCTACTAATACTAGCGGGAGATACAATGAGCAGTTCTTC. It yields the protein CASSSTNTSGRYNEQFF.

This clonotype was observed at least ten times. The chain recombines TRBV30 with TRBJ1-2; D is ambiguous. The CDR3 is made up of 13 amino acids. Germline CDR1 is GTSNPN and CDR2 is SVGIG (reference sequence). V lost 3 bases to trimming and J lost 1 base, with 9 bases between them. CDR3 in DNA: TGTGCCTGGAGGGACCGGGGTAACTATGGCTACACCTTC. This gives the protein CAWRDRGNYGYTF.

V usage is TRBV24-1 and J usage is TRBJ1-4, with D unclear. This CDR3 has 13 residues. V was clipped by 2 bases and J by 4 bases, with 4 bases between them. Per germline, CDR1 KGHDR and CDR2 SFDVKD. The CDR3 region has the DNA TGTGCCACCAGTGATTCGATTAATGAAAAACTGTTTTTT. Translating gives CATSDSINEKLFF.

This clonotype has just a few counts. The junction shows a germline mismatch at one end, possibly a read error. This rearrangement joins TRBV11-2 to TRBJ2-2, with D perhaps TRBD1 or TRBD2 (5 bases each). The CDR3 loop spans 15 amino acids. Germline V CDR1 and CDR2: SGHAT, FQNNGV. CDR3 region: CASSLGASRTGELFF. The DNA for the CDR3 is TGTGCCAGCAGTTTAGGGGCTAGCAGGACCGGGGAGCTGTTTTTT. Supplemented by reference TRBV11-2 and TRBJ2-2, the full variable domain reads EAGVAQSPRYKIIEKRQSVAFWCNPISGHATLYWYQQILGQGPKLLIQFQNNGVVDDSQLPKDRFSAERLKGVDSTLKIQPAKLEDSAVYLCASSLGASRTGELFFGEGSRLTVL.

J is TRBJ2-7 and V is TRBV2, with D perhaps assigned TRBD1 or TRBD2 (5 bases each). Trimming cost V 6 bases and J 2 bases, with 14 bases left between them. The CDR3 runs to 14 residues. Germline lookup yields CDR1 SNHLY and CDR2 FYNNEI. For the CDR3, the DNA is TGTGCCAGCAGGATGACGACGGGGCCCTACGAGCAGTACTTC. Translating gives CASRMTTGPYEQYF. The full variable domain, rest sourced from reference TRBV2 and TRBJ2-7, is EPEVTQTPSHQVTQMGQEVILRCVPISNHLYFYWYRQILGQKVEFLVSFYNNEISEKSEIFDDQFSVERPDGSNFTLKIRSTKLEDSAMYFCASRMTTGPYEQYFGPGTRLTVT.

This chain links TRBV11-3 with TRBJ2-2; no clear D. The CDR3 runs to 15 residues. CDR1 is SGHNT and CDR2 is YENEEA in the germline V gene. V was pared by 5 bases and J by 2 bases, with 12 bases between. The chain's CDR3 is CASSTTRANTGELFF. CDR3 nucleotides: TGTGCCAGCAGCACCACCCGGGCCAACACCGGGGAGCTGTTTTTT.

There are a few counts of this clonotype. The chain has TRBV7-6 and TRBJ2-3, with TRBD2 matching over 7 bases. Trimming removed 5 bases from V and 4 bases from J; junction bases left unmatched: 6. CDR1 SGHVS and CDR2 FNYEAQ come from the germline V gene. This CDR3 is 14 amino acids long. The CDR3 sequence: CASSPLAIADTQYF. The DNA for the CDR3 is TGTGCCAGCAGCCCACTAGCGATCGCAGATACGCAGTATTTT. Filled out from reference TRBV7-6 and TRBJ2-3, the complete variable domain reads GAGVSQSPRYKVTKRGQDVALRCDPISGHVSLYWYRQALGQGPEFLTYFNYEAQQDKSGLPNDRFSAERPEGSISTLTIQRTEQRDSAMYRCASSPLAIADTQYFGPGTRLTVL.

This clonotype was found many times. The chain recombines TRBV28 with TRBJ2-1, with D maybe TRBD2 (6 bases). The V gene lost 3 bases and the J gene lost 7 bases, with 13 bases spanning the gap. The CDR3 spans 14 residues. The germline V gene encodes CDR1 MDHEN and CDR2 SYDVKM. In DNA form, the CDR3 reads TGTGCCAGCAGTTTGGCGGGATTCGGTAATGAGCAGTTCTTC. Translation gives CASSLAGFGNEQFF.

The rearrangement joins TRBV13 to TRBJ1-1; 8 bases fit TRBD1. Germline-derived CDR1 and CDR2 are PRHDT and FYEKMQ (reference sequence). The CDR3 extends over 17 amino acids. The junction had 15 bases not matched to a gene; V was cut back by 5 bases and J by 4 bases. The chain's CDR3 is CASSPRPTGAEGTEAFF. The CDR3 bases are TGTGCCAGCAGCCCGCGCCCGACAGGGGCGGAGGGCACTGAAGCTTTCTTT.

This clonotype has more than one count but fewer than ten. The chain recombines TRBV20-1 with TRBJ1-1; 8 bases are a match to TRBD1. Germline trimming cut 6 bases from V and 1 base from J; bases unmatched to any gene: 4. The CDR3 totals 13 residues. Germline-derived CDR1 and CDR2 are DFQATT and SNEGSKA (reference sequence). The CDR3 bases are TGCAGTGCCAAGACAGGGGAGAACACTGAAGCTTTCTTT. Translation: CSAKTGENTEAFF.

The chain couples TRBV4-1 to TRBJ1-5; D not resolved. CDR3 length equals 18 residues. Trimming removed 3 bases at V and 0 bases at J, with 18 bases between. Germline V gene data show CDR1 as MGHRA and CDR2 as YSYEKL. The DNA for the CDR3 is TGCGCCAGCAGCCAGGTCCTAACCACACCGTATAGCAATCAGCCCCAGCATTTT. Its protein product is CASSQVLTTPYSNQPQHF.

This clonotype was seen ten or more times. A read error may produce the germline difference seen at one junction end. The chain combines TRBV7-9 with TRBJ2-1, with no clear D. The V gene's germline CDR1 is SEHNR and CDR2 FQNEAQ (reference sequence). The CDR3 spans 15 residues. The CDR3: CASSPLRPHYNEQFF. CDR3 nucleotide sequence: TGTGCCAGCAGCCCACTGCGGCCGCACTACAATGAGCAGTTTTTC.

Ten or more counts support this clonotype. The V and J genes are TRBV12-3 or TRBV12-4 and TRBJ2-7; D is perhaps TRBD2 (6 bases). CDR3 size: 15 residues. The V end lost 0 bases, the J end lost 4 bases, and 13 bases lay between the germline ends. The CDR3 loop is CASSLATRSPYEQYF. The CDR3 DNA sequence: TGTGCCAGCAGTTTAGCGACTAGGAGTCCATACGAGCAGTACTTC.

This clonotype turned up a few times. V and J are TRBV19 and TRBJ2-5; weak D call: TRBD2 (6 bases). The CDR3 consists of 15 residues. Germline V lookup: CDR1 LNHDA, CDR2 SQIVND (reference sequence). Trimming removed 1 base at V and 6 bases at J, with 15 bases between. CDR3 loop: CASSIGGKGGKTQYF. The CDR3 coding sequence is TGTGCCAGTAGTATAGGTGGGAAGGGAGGAAAGACCCAGTACTTC. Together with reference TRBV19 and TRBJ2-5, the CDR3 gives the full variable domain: DGGITQSPKYLFRKEGQNVTLSCEQNLNHDAMYWYRQDPGQGLRLIYYSQIVNDFQKGDIAEGYSVSREKKESFPLTVTSAQKNPTAFYLCASSIGGKGGKTQYFGPGTRLLVL.

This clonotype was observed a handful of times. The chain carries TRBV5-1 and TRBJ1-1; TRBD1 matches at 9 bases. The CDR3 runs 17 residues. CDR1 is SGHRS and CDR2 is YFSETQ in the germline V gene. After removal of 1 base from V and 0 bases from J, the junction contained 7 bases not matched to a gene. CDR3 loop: CASSLMGTGILNTEAFF. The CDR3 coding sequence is TGCGCCAGCAGCTTGATGGGGACAGGGATCTTGAACACTGAAGCTTTCTTT.

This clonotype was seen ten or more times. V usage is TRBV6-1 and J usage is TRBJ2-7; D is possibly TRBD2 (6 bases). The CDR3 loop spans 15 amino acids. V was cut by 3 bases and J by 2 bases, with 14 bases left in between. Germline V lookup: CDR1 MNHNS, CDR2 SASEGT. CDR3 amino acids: CASSDREKKTYEQYF. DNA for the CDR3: TGTGCCAGCAGTGACCGGGAGAAGAAAACCTACGAGCAGTACTTC.

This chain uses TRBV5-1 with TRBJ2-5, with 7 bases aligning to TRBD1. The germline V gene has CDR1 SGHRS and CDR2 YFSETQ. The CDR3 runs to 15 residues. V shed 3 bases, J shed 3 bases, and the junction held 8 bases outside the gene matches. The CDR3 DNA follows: TGCGCCAGCAGCTACACAGGGGCCCGAGAAGAGACCCAGTACTTC. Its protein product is CASSYTGAREETQYF.

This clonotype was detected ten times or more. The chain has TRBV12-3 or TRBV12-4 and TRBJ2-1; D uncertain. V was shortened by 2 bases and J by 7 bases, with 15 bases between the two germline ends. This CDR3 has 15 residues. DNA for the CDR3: TGTGCCAGCAGTTTACTGATCTCCCCCGATAATGAGCAGTTCTTC. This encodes CASSLLISPDNEQFF.